These 14 T cell receptor beta chains originate from one sample sequenced in a study of beta chain features in type 1 diabetes. Findings of the study overall: Shortening that was moderate but significant affected the TCRB CDR3s of Type 1 diabetes patients in all four CD4+ subsets.

Expressed TCRB transcripts got sequenced, as all isolated RNA was reverse transcribed. TCRdb keeps only in-frame clones here, not all; method: immunoSEQ multiplex PCR. The sample includes 250,000 to 350,000 clones, more than 13% of them seen just once. The antigens for these receptors are not known. The sequenced material came from naive CD4+ T cells from blood. These receptors all stem from a man younger than 45 with type 1 diabetes.

The chain joins TRBV7-3 to TRBJ1-1, with D possibly being TRBD1 (6 bases). Trimming left V 5 bases short and J 1 base short, with 17 bases between. This CDR3 is 16 amino acids long. Germline V gene lookup returns CDR1 SGHTA and CDR2 FQGTGA. This CDR3 is CASSPLQGYKNTEAFF. CDR3 coding DNA: TGTGCCAGCAGCCCACTACAGGGTTACAAGAACACTGAAGCTTTCTTT.

The rearrangement joins TRBV4-2 to TRBJ2-1; 13 positions match TRBD2. The CDR3 totals 17 residues. Looked up from germline, CDR1 is LGHNA and CDR2 is YNFKEQ. V was clipped by 0 bases and J by 7 bases; unmatched bases: 6. The CDR3: CASSQDSWGLAGNEQFF. The CDR3 DNA sequence: TGTGCCAGCAGCCAAGATTCCTGGGGACTAGCGGGAAATGAGCAGTTCTTC.

V and J are TRBV18 and TRBJ1-1; maybe TRBD1 (6 bases). Trimming stripped 2 bases from V and 4 bases from J, with 11 bases between. The CDR3 sequence is 14 residues long. Germline-derived CDR1 and CDR2 are KGHSH and LQKENI. CDR3 nucleotide sequence: TGTGCCAGCTCACCATCACAGGGCAGCACTGAAGCTTTCTTT. It codes for CASSPSQGSTEAFF.

This chain connects TRBV5-6 to TRBJ1-1, with 7 bases lining up with TRBD1. From germline, CDR1 is SGHDT and CDR2 YYEEEE. The V gene end was trimmed by 2 bases and the J gene end by 2 bases; junction bases not matched to a gene: 9. The length of the CDR3 is 16 residues. The CDR3 coding sequence is TGTGCCAGCAGCTTTGGGACAGAGGGGTCCAACACTGAAGCTTTCTTT. Translated: CASSFGTEGSNTEAFF.

This clone came up once. CDR3 DNA: TGCGCCAGCAGCCTGCGGGTACAAGAGACCCAGTACTTC. It encodes CASSLRVQETQYF. The chain is built from TRBV4-1 and TRBJ2-5; maybe TRBD2 (5 bases). Trimming removed 4 bases at V and 2 bases at J, with 8 bases between. CDR1 is MGHRA, CDR2 YSYEKL, per germline. The CDR3 totals 13 residues.

This chain joins TRBV28 and TRBJ2-1, with 12 bases fitting TRBD2. Germline lookup yields CDR1 MDHEN and CDR2 SYDVKM. The CDR3 covers 14 residues. Trimming at V came to 1 base and at J to 13 bases, leaving 5 bases not matched to a gene. The CDR3 spells CASSLSILAGGQFF. The CDR3 nucleotides read TGTGCCAGCAGTTTATCGATACTAGCGGGAGGACAGTTCTTC.

The chain uses TRBV7-2 and TRBJ1-1; 7 positions agree with TRBD1. Trimming at V came to 5 bases and at J to 1 base, leaving 4 bases not matched to a gene. This CDR3 spans 14 amino acids. CDR1 is SGHTA, CDR2 FQGNSA, per germline. The CDR3, as DNA: TGTGCCAGCAGCCTAAGACAGGGGAACACTGAAGCTTTCTTT. It translates to CASSLRQGNTEAFF.

V gene TRBV29-1 combines with J gene TRBJ1-2; D possibly corresponds to TRBD1 (5 bases). V shed 5 bases and J shed 4 bases, with 23 bases lying between them. The V gene's germline CDR1 is SQVTM and CDR2 ANQGSEA. The CDR3 has 16 amino acids. The CDR3 region is CSVNVGQGGDRYGYTF. DNA of the CDR3: TGCAGCGTTAACGTAGGGCAGGGAGGGGATCGCTATGGCTACACCTTC.

This clone has just a few counts. The rearrangement joins TRBV4-2 to TRBJ2-1; TRBD2 aligns across 12 bases. The V gene's germline CDR1 is LGHNA and CDR2 YNFKEQ. This CDR3 spans 18 amino acids. V lost 5 bases to trimming and J lost 4 bases; unmatched junction nucleotides: 12. CDR3: CASSARFPGLAGYNEQFF. The CDR3 DNA reads as TGTGCCAGCAGCGCCAGATTCCCCGGACTAGCGGGATACAATGAGCAGTTCTTC.

This clone has just a few counts. In nucleotides, the CDR3 is TGTGCCAGCAGCTTGGAGACTAGCGGGAGGACCGAGCAGTACTTC. This translates into CASSLETSGRTEQYF. The V and J genes are TRBV7-2 and TRBJ2-7, with 13 nucleotides matching TRBD2. The CDR3 sequence is 15 residues long. V shed 3 bases and J 6 bases; nucleotides not matched to a gene: 5. Germline V gives CDR1 SGHTA, CDR2 FQGNSA.

This chain uses TRBV28 with TRBJ2-1; D not certain. Germline V gene lookup returns CDR1 MDHEN and CDR2 SYDVKM. This CDR3 has 13 amino acids. The V end lost 2 bases, the J end lost 10 bases, and 12 bases lay between the germline ends. CDR3 DNA sequence: TGTGCCAGCAGTTTACCCCCGGGTGTAGAGCAGTTCTTC. Translated, it gives CASSLPPGVEQFF. Full variable domain (rest looked up from reference TRBV28 and TRBJ2-1): DVKVTQSSRYLVKRTGEKVFLECVQDMDHENMFWYRQDPGLGLRLIYFSYDVKMKEKGDIPEGYSVSREKKERFSLILESASTNQTSMYLCASSLPPGVEQFFGPGTRLTVL.

This clone came up a few times. V is TRBV7-3 and J is TRBJ1-1, with 12 nucleotides matching TRBD1. CDR1 and CDR2 (germline): SGHTA, FQGTGA. The ends lost 5 bases at V and 0 bases at J; junction bases unmatched: 13. The CDR3 is made up of 19 amino acids. CDR3: CASSPKPGQGAGVNTEAFF. CDR3 in DNA: TGTGCCAGCAGCCCCAAACCGGGACAGGGGGCGGGGGTGAACACTGAAGCTTTCTTT. The full variable domain, its missing parts supplied by reference TRBV7-3 and TRBJ1-1, is GAGVSQTPSNKVTEKGKYVELRCDPISGHTALYWYRQSLGQGPEFLIYFQGTGAADDSGLPNDRFFAVRPEGSVSTLKIQRTERGDSAVYLCASSPKPGQGAGVNTEAFFGQGTRLTVV.

The V gene is TRBV5-1, the J gene TRBJ2-3; no reliable D call. The CDR3 is 15 amino acids. Germline values: CDR1 SGHRS, CDR2 YFSETQ. V was pared by 4 bases and J by 0 bases, with 12 bases between. The CDR3 bases are TGCGCCAGCAGCCCCACCGGGTCTAGCACAGATACGCAGTATTTT. Translating gives CASSPTGSSTDTQYF.

The genes are TRBV28 and TRBJ2-2, with 11 bases aligning to TRBD2. Losses at the gene ends were 4 bases for V and 7 bases for J; bases not matched to a gene: 5. This CDR3 has 15 residues. CDR1 MDHEN and CDR2 SYDVKM come from the germline V gene. CDR3 protein: CASSSGTSGGGELFF. DNA of the CDR3: TGTGCCAGCAGTTCAGGGACTAGCGGTGGCGGGGAGCTGTTTTTT.